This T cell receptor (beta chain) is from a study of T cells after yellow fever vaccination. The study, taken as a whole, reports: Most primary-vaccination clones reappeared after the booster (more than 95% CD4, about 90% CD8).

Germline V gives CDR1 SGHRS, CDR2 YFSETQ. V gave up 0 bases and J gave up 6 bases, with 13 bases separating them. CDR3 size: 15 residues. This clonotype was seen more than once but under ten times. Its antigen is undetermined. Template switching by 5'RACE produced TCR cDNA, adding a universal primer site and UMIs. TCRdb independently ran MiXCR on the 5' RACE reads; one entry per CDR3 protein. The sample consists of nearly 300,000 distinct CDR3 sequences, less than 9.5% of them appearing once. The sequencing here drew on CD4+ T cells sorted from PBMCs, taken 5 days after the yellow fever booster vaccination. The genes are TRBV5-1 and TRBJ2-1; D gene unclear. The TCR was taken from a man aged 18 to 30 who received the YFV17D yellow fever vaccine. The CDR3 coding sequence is TGCGCCAGCAGCTTGGTTCCGAGCCCTTCCAATGAGCAGTTCTTC. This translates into CASSLVPSPSNEQFF.